The next 15 T cell receptor beta chains were all read from a single sample in a study of blood T cell repertoires in COVID-19 (dated by TCRdb to the early 2020s). To prepare the library, the immunoSEQ multiplex PCR assay was applied. The immuneACCESS repertoire file appears here via TCRdb, limited to in-frame rearrangements. These files lack a portion of the clones; in checked studies, under half of the deficit traces to unresolved V genes, and the cause of the others is not known. The sample includes about 120,000 clones, with approximately 74% observed a single time. In total, the top ten clones hold around 5.5% of the sample. Material: peripheral blood. These receptors were collected from a man aged 55 to 69 with acute or convalescent COVID-19.

The rearrangement links TRBV3-1 (or the pseudogene TRBV3-2) to TRBJ2-3, with TRBD2 as a possible D gene (5 bases). Germline CDR1 reads LGHDT; CDR2 reads YNNKEL (reference sequence). The CDR3 is 15 residues long. The germline V and J ends were trimmed by 1 base and 2 bases, with 10 bases remaining between them. The CDR3 spells CASSQASGYTDTQYF. For the CDR3, the DNA is TGTGCCAGCAGCCAAGCCAGCGGCTACACAGATACGCAGTATTTT.

CDR3 sequence reads: CASSPRQGTSYGYTF. CDR3 sequence (DNA): TGTGCCAGCAGCCCCCGACAGGGCACTAGCTATGGCTACACCTTC. The chain joins TRBV6-2 or TRBV6-3 to TRBJ1-2; 7 bases match TRBD1. V was clipped by 6 bases and J by 4 bases; unmatched bases: 11. The CDR3 has 15 amino acids. The germline V gene has CDR1 MNHEY and CDR2 SVGEGT.

The rearrangement joins TRBV7-2 to TRBJ2-1; the D gene is possibly TRBD2 (7 bases). Trimming cost V 6 bases and J 5 bases, with 17 bases left between them. Germline-derived CDR1 and CDR2 are SGHTA and FQGNSA. The CDR3 runs to 15 residues. The CDR3 protein is CASRLTRGAHNEQFF. The CDR3 DNA reads TGTGCCAGCAGATTAACTCGGGGGGCGCACAATGAGCAGTTCTTC.

V usage is TRBV6-5 and J usage is TRBJ2-1; weak D call: TRBD2 (5 bases). V was clipped by 6 bases and J by 5 bases, with 14 bases between them. CDR3 size: 14 residues. Per germline, CDR1 MNHEY and CDR2 SVGAGI. In DNA form, the CDR3 reads TGTGCCAGCAGAACAACACTAGTCGACAATGAGCAGTTCTTC. Translation gives CASRTTLVDNEQFF.

This clone came up once. The chain couples TRBV6-5 to TRBJ2-7; possible D gene TRBD2, 5 bases. V gave up 3 bases and J gave up 6 bases, with 15 bases separating them. The CDR3 totals 14 residues. Per germline, CDR1 MNHEY and CDR2 SVGAGI. CDR3 nucleotide sequence: TGTGCCAGCAGTTATAGACCGGACGCGGGCGAGCAGTACTTC. It translates to CASSYRPDAGEQYF.

The chain combines TRBV30 with TRBJ1-1, with a possible D match to TRBD1 (5 bases). Trimming took 5 bases from V and 3 from J, leaving 19 bases between them. The CDR3 loop spans 15 amino acids. Germline CDR1 GTSNPN, CDR2 SVGIG (reference sequence). Here the CDR3 reads CAWYILQEGDTEAFF. CDR3 nucleotides: TGTGCCTGGTATATATTGCAGGAAGGGGACACTGAAGCTTTCTTT.

The V gene is TRBV6-5, the J gene TRBJ2-7; 8 nucleotides line up with TRBD1. CDR3 length: 16 residues. Per germline, CDR1 MNHEY and CDR2 SVGAGI. V shed 6 bases, J shed 6 bases, and the junction held 16 bases outside the gene matches. CDR3 DNA: TGTGCCAGCAGGTACAACCGGGACAGGACGGCTAGCGAGCAGTACTTC. The encoded protein is CASRYNRDRTASEQYF.

This chain links TRBV9 with TRBJ1-1; D is unclear. Trimming removed 0 bases at V and 1 base at J, with 7 bases between. Germline-derived CDR1 and CDR2 are SGDLS and YYNGEE. The CDR3 is made up of 14 amino acids. The DNA of the CDR3 is TGTGCCAGCAGCGTAGTGGCACAGAACACTGAAGCTTTCTTT. As protein: CASSVVAQNTEAFF.

The gene calls are TRBV27 and TRBJ1-6; the match to TRBD1 covers 9 bases. The length of the CDR3 is 15 residues. Germline trimming cut 5 bases from V and 7 bases from J; bases unmatched to any gene: 6. CDR1 and CDR2 from the germline V gene are MNHEY and SMNVEV (reference sequence). The CDR3 sequence is CASSPLDRGNSPLHF. The CDR3 DNA reads TGTGCCAGCAGTCCCCTGGACAGGGGAAATTCACCCCTCCACTTT.

The chain uses TRBV9 and TRBJ2-3, with D perhaps TRBD2 (6 bases). The V end lost 2 bases, the J end lost 1 base, and 11 bases lay between the germline ends. Germline CDR1 SGDLS, CDR2 YYNGEE. The CDR3 is made up of 15 amino acids. Here the CDR3 DNA reads TGTGCCAGCAGCGTTGGGGAGCGGGGCACAGATACGCAGTATTTT. Its translation: CASSVGERGTDTQYF.

This clone was found once. This rearrangement joins TRBV11-1 to TRBJ1-1, with no clear D. CDR3 length: 16 residues. The V gene's germline CDR1 is SGHAT and CDR2 FQDESV (reference sequence). V was pared by 0 bases and J by 4 bases, with 15 bases between. The chain's CDR3 is CASSLAFGGSGTEAFF. The CDR3 nucleotides read TGTGCCAGCAGCTTAGCATTTGGAGGGAGCGGCACTGAAGCTTTCTTT.

This chain links TRBV9 with TRBJ2-1; TRBD2 matches 9 bases. CDR1 is SGDLS and CDR2 is YYNGEE in the germline V gene. Trimming removed 5 bases from V and 2 bases from J; junction bases left unmatched: 17. This CDR3 comprises 19 residues. CDR3 sequence (DNA): TGTGCCAGCAGTCCGGGGGGACTAGCTGGACGGGGGACCTACAATGAGCAGTTCTTC. Amino acids: CASSPGGLAGRGTYNEQFF.

This rearrangement joins TRBV6-5 to TRBJ1-1; 7 positions match TRBD1. The CDR3 has 15 residues. CDR1 is MNHEY, CDR2 SVGAGI, per germline. V shed 2 bases, J shed 4 bases, and the junction held 7 bases outside the gene matches. The CDR3 DNA is TGTGCCAGCAGTTACATGCAGGGGGGCGGCACTGAAGCTTTCTTT. Its translation: CASSYMQGGGTEAFF.

The rearrangement uses TRBV27 and TRBJ2-1; TRBD1 might be the D (5 bases). Trimming took 6 bases from V and 6 from J, leaving 15 bases between them. The germline CDR1 and CDR2 sequences are MNHEY and SMNVEV (reference sequence). This CDR3 region has 14 residues. In nucleotides, the CDR3 is TGTGCCAGCAGCCTTGTGGCAGGGTCCAATGAGCAGTTCTTC. Residues: CASSLVAGSNEQFF.

V and J are TRBV28 and TRBJ1-2, with D uncertain. The length of the CDR3 is 16 residues. Germline-derived CDR1 and CDR2 are MDHEN and SYDVKM. Trimming took 6 bases from V and 4 from J, leaving 21 bases between them. CDR3 loop: CASRGSGGKNGYGYTF. The CDR3, as DNA: TGTGCCAGCAGGGGCTCGGGCGGGAAAAATGGCTATGGCTACACCTTC.